This T cell receptor beta chain was profiled in a study of T cell clonality in common variable immunodeficiency (dated by TCRdb to between 2014 and 2017). Points the paper makes about the study in general: CVID subjects shared fewer TCRbeta clones with each other than healthy controls did (p < 0.0001). TCRbeta clonality was higher in CVID subjects than in healthy controls (t-test p = 0.018), and the increase was most characteristic of about a third of subjects. It was noted by the authors that sequencing of the repertoires of T cell subpopulations would be needed to clarify the cause of the increased clonality in CVID. Correlations of repertoire features with clinical complications were constrained by heterogeneity among patients within the CVID cohort. CVID TCRbeta sequences were reported to have fewer deletions and N-nucleotide insertions and to lack highly modified clones with 13 or more V deletions. Although equal DNA input was used, an average of about 83,000 unique sequences per sample was obtained for controls, compared with roughly 33,000 for CVID samples.

Most CVID patients and most healthy controls were of Caucasian heritage. Heparinized peripheral whole blood samples of about 4.5 to 9 ml were collected from each donor. Genomic DNA from adults with common variable immune deficiency (CVID) and from healthy adult controls was used for sequencing of TCRbeta CDR3 repertoires. The control group was made up of about 22 healthy adult volunteers (about 10 male and approximately twelve female) whose ages ranged from about 23 to 66 years, with a mean age of approximately 35. Diluted blood was subjected to density centrifugation over Hypaque 1077 or Ficoll-Paque for isolation of peripheral blood mononuclear cells. Unsorted mononuclear cells served as the source of genomic DNA, which was extracted either by Qiagen column purification or by a centrifugation-based method. The CDR3 starts with the cysteine, ends with the phenylalanine, and has 13 residues. The CDR3 was read in part: 30 bases, with the frame set at base 1. V sheds 6 bases and J sheds 1 base, leaving 8 bases between their ends. The germline V gene (reference sequence) sets CDR1 to LNHDA and CDR2 to SQIVND.

For sequencing, equivalent amounts of genomic DNA were input from CVID and control samples. For every sample, a 60 bp segment covering the rearranged TCRbeta CDR3 region was amplified and then sequenced. The immunoSEQ assay, a bias-corrected multiplex PCR with high-throughput sequencing, was employed for TCRbeta amplification. As for the authors' bioinformatics: Every unique nucleotide sequence counted as a clone and was annotated with V, D and J genes, copy number and frequency. Sequences were labeled productive if in frame, and non-productive if out of frame or containing stop codons. As previously described, Shannon's entropy was used to calculate clonality. The predicted amino acid sequences of productive clones were used to derive mean CDR3 Kyte-Doolittle hydropathy. Hierarchical clustering of scaled V gene usage was performed with the R hclust function using Manhattan distance and complete linkage. Clone sharing by CDR3 amino acid sequence was assessed by resampling 12 repertoires per group over 100 rounds. Repertoires were searched for more than 55 published EBV-specific and 245 published CMV-specific TCRbeta sequences. A couple of CVID samples yielding fewer than 10,000 sequences were excluded from analysis, leaving a few dozen CVID repertoires. The table was pulled from immuneACCESS by TCRdb, which kept in-frame rearrangements only. Such tables lose some clones; where checked, under half of the loss comes from unresolved V genes, and the rest has no known cause. V and J calls and clone size are as listed in that table; D and trimming were resolved from the DNA. This sample shows approximately 40,000 clones, and none of them turns up only once. Clones ranked in the top ten supply 9.5% of the sample.

This clone came up many times. Its target antigen remains unknown. The sequenced fragment ends 3 residues before the CDR3 boundary, so the rest is inferred from the germline J gene. The receptor was isolated from a person aged 18 to 75 in good health. Sequencing was done on a sample of peripheral blood mononuclear cells. The rearrangement combines TRBV19 with TRBJ2-3; the D gene is perhaps TRBD1, from 5 matching bases. The CDR3: CASSLTGTDTQYF. The sequenced CDR3 bases are TGTGCCAGTAGCCTGACAGGCACAGATACG.